The 19 T cell receptor beta chains given below trace back to one sample, sequenced in a study of CD8+CD57+ T cells in acquired aplastic anemia. TCR beta VDJ and CDR3 were profiled, and genomic DNA was the template. TCRdb itself ran the reads through MiXCR, one entry per CDR3 protein. In the table there are around 200,000 distinct CDR3 sequences, approximately 48% of which are singletons. Patients chosen for sequencing had CD8+CD57+ cells that had expanded, as shown by flow cytometry. Sequenced material: sorted CD4+, CD8+, or CD8+CD57+ T cells (not recorded which) from PBMCs. The receptors were sampled from a human donor with aplastic anemia.

This chain uses TRBV19 with TRBJ1-4, with 7 bases aligning to TRBD1. There are 14 residues in the CDR3. The V gene end was trimmed by 3 bases and the J gene end by 7 bases; junction bases not matched to a gene: 5. Germline V lookup: CDR1 LNHDA, CDR2 SQIVND (reference sequence). The DNA of the CDR3 is TGTGCCAGTAGTATGGACAGGTGGAGTGAAAAACTGTTTTTT. This gives the protein CASSMDRWSEKLFF.

The V call is TRBV12-5, the J call TRBJ2-2; D gene uncertain. The CDR3 extends over 15 amino acids. Germline CDR1 reads LGHNT; CDR2 reads FRNRAP. Trimming took 8 bases from V and 4 from J, leaving 17 bases between them. In DNA form, the CDR3 reads TGTGCTAGTCAGCAGGAGCCGGGTGGCACCGGGGAGCTGTTTTTT. The encoded protein is CASQQEPGGTGELFF.

The chain couples TRBV19 to TRBJ1-6, with 7 bases fitting TRBD1. The CDR3 is 16 amino acids. V shed 9 bases, J shed 4 bases, and the junction held 12 bases outside the gene matches. CDR1 LNHDA and CDR2 SQIVND come from the germline V gene (reference sequence). In nucleotides, the CDR3 is TGTGCCAGCAGCCCTGGGACAGACGGTTATAATTCACCCCTCCACTTT. It specifies CASSPGTDGYNSPLHF.

J is TRBJ1-1 and V is TRBV13, with D perhaps TRBD1 (5 bases). Trimming stripped 6 bases from V and 5 bases from J, with 16 bases between. CDR1 PRHDT and CDR2 FYEKMQ come from the germline V gene (reference sequence). The CDR3 has 14 residues. For the CDR3, the DNA is TGTGCCAGCAGTCCCTCGTGGGGGGATACTGAAGCTTTCTTT. This codes for CASSPSWGDTEAFF. Full variable domain (outside the CDR3, taken from reference TRBV13 and TRBJ1-1): AAGVIQSPRHLIKEKRETATLKCYPIPRHDTVYWYQQGPGQDPQFLISFYEKMQSDKGSIPDRFSAQQFSDYHSELNMSSLELGDSALYFCASSPSWGDTEAFFGQGTRLTVV.

This clonotype was observed at least ten times. This chain links TRBV5-1 with TRBJ2-1; 8 nucleotides match TRBD2. The V gene end was trimmed by 4 bases and the J gene end by 4 bases; junction bases not matched to a gene: 7. This CDR3 region has 15 residues. Germline values: CDR1 SGHRS, CDR2 YFSETQ. In DNA, the CDR3 is TGCGCCAGCAGCCCGGGACTAGATCGGTACAATGAGCAGTTCTTC. Its protein product is CASSPGLDRYNEQFF. Combining the CDR3 with reference TRBV5-1 and TRBJ2-1 gives the whole variable domain KAGVTQTPRYLIKTRGQQVTLSCSPISGHRSVSWYQQTPGQGLQFLFEYFSETQRNKGNFPGRFSGRQFSNSRSEMNVSTLELGDSALYLCASSPGLDRYNEQFFGPGTRLTVL.

The gene calls are TRBV25-1 and TRBJ2-1, with 8 bases that match TRBD2. Germline V CDR1 and CDR2: MGHDK, SYGVNS. The ends lost 6 bases at V and 0 bases at J; junction bases unmatched: 16. The CDR3 sequence is 19 residues long. CDR3 nucleotide sequence: TGTGCCAGCAGCCTAACCTGGGCGGGAGGCCCGAGCTCCTACAATGAGCAGTTCTTC. This sequence encodes CASSLTWAGGPSSYNEQFF.

By share, this clonotype counts as medium-sized (0.01 to 0.1%). V usage is TRBV24-1 and J usage is TRBJ2-2; D is unclear. V gave up 4 bases and J gave up 4 bases, with 6 bases separating them. Germline V gene data show CDR1 as KGHDR and CDR2 as SFDVKD. CDR3 length equals 13 residues. CDR3 sequence: CATSDRPTGELFF. CDR3 bases: TGTGCCACCAGTGACCGACCCACCGGGGAGCTGTTTTTT.

The genes are TRBV15 and TRBJ2-3; no clear D. Germline CDR1 LNHNV, CDR2 YYDKDF (reference sequence). This CDR3 is built from 13 residues. The V gene lost 4 bases and the J gene lost 5 bases, with 10 bases spanning the gap. CDR3 protein: CATSTSRVDTQYF. CDR3 nucleotides: TGTGCCACCAGCACCTCTAGAGTAGATACGCAGTATTTT. Full variable domain (outside the CDR3, taken from reference TRBV15 and TRBJ2-3): DAMVIQNPRYQVTQFGKPVTLSCSQTLNHNVMYWYQQKSSQAPKLLFHYYDKDFNNEADTPDNFQSRRPNTSFCFLDIRSPGLGDTAMYLCATSTSRVDTQYFGPGTRLTVL.

Concerning this clonotype: The junction does not match germline at one end; this may be a read error. The V call is TRBV10-3, the J call TRBJ2-7, with D tentatively TRBD1 (6 bases). The CDR3 is made up of 14 amino acids. Germline CDR1 reads ENHRY; CDR2 reads SYGVKD. The DNA for the CDR3 is TGTGCCAGCAGTGACAGGTTGGGGTCCGGGGAGCAGTACTTC. It encodes CASSDRLGSGEQYF.

V and J are TRBV11-1 and TRBJ2-1, with D uncertain. The CDR3 length is 15 residues. Germline assignment: CDR1 SGHAT and CDR2 FQDESV (reference sequence). Trimming took off 5 bases at V and 2 bases at J, with 13 bases between the two ends. CDR3 sequence (DNA): TGTGCCAGCAGCGCAGGCACGTCGGCCTACAATGAGCAGTTCTTC. Translated, it gives CASSAGTSAYNEQFF.

The chain has TRBV2 and TRBJ2-1; 12 bases fit TRBD2. Germline V gene lookup returns CDR1 SNHLY and CDR2 FYNNEI. The junction had 4 bases not matched to a gene; V was cut back by 6 bases and J by 10 bases. The CDR3 length is 13 residues. The CDR3 DNA reads as TGTGCCAGCAGGAACCTAGCGGGGGGGGAGCAGTTCTTC. This translates into CASRNLAGGEQFF.

Ten or more counts support this clonotype. The chain carries TRBV19 and TRBJ1-1; D is perhaps TRBD1 (5 bases). The V end lost 5 bases, the J end lost 2 bases, and 12 bases lay between the germline ends. Germline-derived CDR1 and CDR2 are LNHDA and SQIVND (reference sequence). The length of the CDR3 is 14 residues. CDR3 nucleotide sequence: TGTGCCAGTAGTGTTCAGGGTTATAACACTGAAGCTTTCTTT. Amino acids: CASSVQGYNTEAFF.

As to this clonotype: At one of its ends the junction is not consistent with the germline gene, which may arise from a read error. The chain employs TRBV2 and TRBJ2-5; no reliable D call. This CDR3 spans 14 amino acids. CDR1 is SNHLY and CDR2 is FYNNEI in the germline V gene. The CDR3 here is CACSPTYMVRTQYF. CDR3 sequence (DNA): TGTGCCTGCAGTCCGACATATATGGTCCGGACCCAGTACTTC.

CDR3 region: CSAGDSFYGYTF. The DNA for the CDR3 is TGCAGTGCTGGGGACAGCTTCTATGGCTACACCTTC. This chain links TRBV20-1 with TRBJ1-2; TRBD1 aligns across 7 bases. The ends lost 5 bases at V and 4 bases at J; junction bases unmatched: 4. Germline V CDR1 and CDR2: DFQATT, SNEGSKA (reference sequence). The CDR3 loop spans 12 amino acids.

The DNA of the CDR3 is TGCAGTGCTAGTGTACTTCGACTAGCTTCGGATACGCAGTATTTT. Translation: CSASVLRLASDTQYF. The V gene is TRBV20-1, the J gene TRBJ2-3; 7 bases map to TRBD2. Germline V gene data show CDR1 as DFQATT and CDR2 as SNEGSKA (reference sequence). CDR3 length equals 15 residues. J was trimmed by 6 bases and V by 3 bases; bases with no gene match: 12.

This clonotype was counted at least ten times. The J gene is TRBJ2-2, the V gene TRBV5-1, with TRBD1 matching 12 bases. The CDR3 spans 16 residues. Germline-derived CDR1 and CDR2 are SGHRS and YFSETQ. The junction had 9 bases not matched to a gene; V was cut back by 5 bases and J by 7 bases. The CDR3 loop is CASRQGGTGGSGELFF. Here the CDR3 DNA reads TGCGCCAGCAGACAAGGGGGGACAGGGGGCAGCGGGGAGCTGTTTTTT.

The chain is built from TRBV7-6 and TRBJ2-1; TRBD1 or TRBD2 may be the D gene (5 bases each). With 0 bases removed from V and 5 bases from J, the gap between germline ends came to 17 bases. CDR3 length: 17 amino acids. Germline loops: CDR1 SGHVS, CDR2 FNYEAQ. The CDR3 bases are TGTGCCAGCAGCTTAGCGCCCCGGACGAGAGGGGACAATGAGCAGTTCTTC. This encodes CASSLAPRTRGDNEQFF.

This clonotype is a singleton in its sample. The gene calls are TRBV29-1 and TRBJ1-3, with D uncertain. The CDR3 is made up of 13 amino acids. The V end was cut by 1 base, the J end by 0 bases, with 4 bases between. Germline V gives CDR1 SQVTM, CDR2 ANQGSEA. CDR3 sequence reads: CSVEAGSGNTIYF. CDR3 bases: TGCAGCGTTGAAGCCGGCTCTGGAAACACCATATATTTT. Full variable domain (missing parts from reference TRBV29-1 and TRBJ1-3): SAVISQKPSRDICQRGTSLTIQCQVDSQVTMMFWYRQQPGQSLTLIATANQGSEATYESGFVIDKFPISRPNLTFSTLTVSNMSPEDSSIYLCSVEAGSGNTIYFGEGSWLTVV.

This clonotype was seen many times. V gene TRBV20-1 combines with J gene TRBJ2-7; tentative D call: TRBD2 (7 bases). Deletions cut 7 bases from V and 4 bases from J, with 17 bases between. CDR1 and CDR2 (germline): DFQATT, SNEGSKA (reference sequence). This CDR3 contains 13 residues. For the CDR3, the DNA is TGCAGTGGGACAGAGGGAGGGTTGTACGAGCAGTACTTC. It yields the protein CSGTEGGLYEQYF.